The clone carrying this TCR beta chain occurred a few times. Generated by immunoSEQ multiplex PCR, the TCRdb table keeps only in-frame clones and is missing some. The table records about 140,000 clones, about nine tenths of them present only once. This sample was included in a study of blood T cell repertoires in COVID-19. V was trimmed by 8 bases and J by 4 bases, leaving 18 bases between them. Germline V gene data show CDR1 as LGHNA and CDR2 as YNFKEQ. The CDR3 runs 14 residues. This chain joins TRBV4-2 and TRBJ2-7; D perhaps matches TRBD2 (5 bases). The sample consisted of peripheral blood. The TCR was taken from a human donor in a cohort sampled during active COVID-19. The CDR3 nucleotides read TGTGCCAGCTCTAGAGCAGGTGAGGGTTACGAGCAGTACTTC. Translating it yields CASSRAGEGYEQYF.